A selection of T cell receptor beta chains follows, all from one sample in a study of blood T cell repertoires in COVID-19. The method was immunoSEQ multiplex PCR; TCRdb's version includes in-frame clones alone and lacks a portion of them. Of a few hundred thousand clones listed, 70% to 90% are singletons. Sequences were obtained from PBMCs or T cells enriched from blood (not recorded which). Receptor source: a woman between 45 and 60 years old who had recovered from COVID-19. The CDR3 runs from the conserved cysteine through the conserved F or W.

V: TRBV2; J: TRBJ2-7; CDR3: CASSETPRAYEQYF
V: TRBV11-2; J: TRBJ1-3; CDR3: CASSPGSFSGNTIYF
V: TRBV25-1; J: TRBJ1-3; CDR3: CASRDLGVGNTIYF
V: TRBV5-1; J: TRBJ1-1; CDR3: CASIQGEDTEAFF
V: TRBV10-1; J: TRBJ2-5; CDR3: CASSEIRTGHQETQYF
V: TRBV9; J: TRBJ2-7; CDR3: CASSQLAGGYEQYF
V: TRBV11-1; J: TRBJ2-6; CDR3: CASSSSHSSGANVLTF
V: TRBV7-2; J: TRBJ2-5; CDR3: CASSPSETQYF
V: TRBV9; J: TRBJ2-2; CDR3: CASSPLAGEGLKNTGELFF
V: TRBV27; J: TRBJ1-5; CDR3: CASSSTQGKEDQPQHF
V: TRBV5-5; J: TRBJ1-2; CDR3: CASSFGVSSDLQGYGYTF
V: TRBV24-1; J: TRBJ1-6; CDR3: CATQDRAVDSPLHF
V: TRBV9; J: TRBJ1-2; CDR3: CASSVQGGYGYTF
V: TRBV7-8; J: TRBJ2-7; CDR3: CASSTSQGTISYEQYF
V: TRBV30; J: TRBJ1-5; CDR3: CAWSVTGQLNQPQHF
V: TRBV30; J: TRBJ2-2; CDR3: CAWIAGQYTGELFF
V: TRBV5-1; J: TRBJ2-2; CDR3: CASSFGNTGELFF
V: TRBV7-9; J: TRBJ1-1; CDR3: CASSFVDSEAFF
V: TRBV9; J: TRBJ2-5; CDR3: CASSVREGLQETQYF
V: TRBV5-8; J: TRBJ2-7; CDR3: CASRRGPDEQYF
V: TRBV29-1; J: TRBJ2-7; CDR3: CSVDTGGPLSYEQYF
V: TRBV24-1; J: TRBJ1-5; CDR3: CATSDPGQGQPQHF